The sequence of this T cell receptor (beta chain) was determined in a study of T cell responses to AZD1222 COVID-19 vaccine (dated by TCRdb to the early 2020s). Concerning the study at large: AZD1222 recipients given second doses at about 4 weeks or at about 12 weeks were pooled, since spike-specific TCR depth and breadth were not found to differ between the two schedules. A total of 233 trial participants underwent TCR sequencing, of whom 207 received two doses of AZD1222 and around 25 received two doses of the MenACWY control vaccine. Trial participants were enrolled by age into 18-55, 56-69 and 70-plus year subgroups, with about 150, 27 and 61 TCR-sequenced participants respectively. The full study reports these points: Participants were mostly white British, with more females than males. The authors suggested clonal diversity may have been underestimated. Reportedly, almost half of the unique spike-specific TCRs recognized epitopes lying outside the regions that are mutated in the B.1.351 and B.1.1.7 variants. Because no day 14 peak-response samples were available, repertoires were characterized only after the peak T cell response. Spike-specific TCR breadth and depth rose significantly after two AZD1222 doses compared with day 0 and with MenACWY recipients. Only a handful of AZD1222 recipients were SARS-CoV-2 seropositive at baseline, limiting conclusions about previously exposed vaccinees. The whole spike protein was spanned by vaccine-associated CD4 TCRs, and dominant responses were seen in regions 160-218 and 743-854. In the small 56-69-year group, the increase in depth fell short of significance, most likely because of low power.

Read against the paper, the sample's time point label means: baseline before first vaccination. Samples from vaccinated people were obtained from the UK trials COV001 and COV002, which included a single-blind randomized controlled phase 2/3 trial of AZD1222 (ChAdOx1 nCoV-19) in healthy adults. Trial participant PBMC samples were collected at day 0 and day 28 after the second dose for TCRbeta chain sequencing. After removal of 2 bases from V and 3 bases from J, the junction retains 10 bases not matched to a gene. From the germline V gene, CDR1 is SGHDT and CDR2 is YYEEEE. Spanning cysteine to phenylalanine, the CDR3 consists of 16 amino acids. Only the CDR3 region is kept as DNA, spanning 48 bases read in frame from base 1. This clone was seen just once. No antigen is known for it. Base qualities are not recorded, but no much larger clone differs from it by a single base. The CDR3 regions of human TCRbeta chains were subjected to immunosequencing. The authors' pipeline ran thus. TCRs in the repertoires were matched against a reference library of SARS-CoV-2-specific TCRs that had been generated with the MIRA antigen-specificity platform. Breadth was defined as the fraction of unique TCRs that were SARS-CoV-2-associated. Depth was defined as the fraction of total T cells that were SARS-CoV-2-associated. Using the MIRA data, each spike-specific TCR was assigned both to the spike region to which the TCR was reactive and to a CD4 or CD8 class. Log10-transformed breadth and depth values were compared by one-way ANOVA with Sidak's multiple comparisons tests. Sourced from immuneACCESS, this table was stored by TCRdb with only in-frame sequences that have V and J called. A share of the clones is absent; for the studies checked, an unresolved V gene accounts for under half, and the remainder has no known explanation. The V and J calls and the clone size are those of that table, but D and trimming were determined from the DNA. Counted in this sample were approximately 60,000 clones; around 75% of them appeared once. The ten biggest clones cover over 13% of the sample.

The receptor chain draws on TRBV5-6 and TRBJ1-2, and 7 junction bases match TRBD1. The TCR was taken from an adult in good health. The material sequenced was peripheral blood, taken on day 0 of AZD1222 vaccination. The DNA sequence reads TGTGCCAGCAGCTTCGCACCGGGACAGCCCCACTATGGCTACACCTTC. Translated, this is CASSFAPGQPHYGYTF.